This T cell receptor (beta chain) was sequenced during a study of CXCR3-negative and CXCR3-positive naive CD8 T cells. Findings and limits, study-wide: A higher hydrophobicity marked the TRB CDR3s of CXCR3-positive naive cells versus CXCR3-negative naive cells.

The germline gives CDR1 SEHNR, CDR2 FQNEAQ (reference sequence). The CDR3 loop spans 18 amino acids. Among CD8+ T cells, naive ones were CD45RO-CCR7+CD27+CD95-. UMI-labeled TRB cDNA libraries were prepared by 5' RACE. After re-calling the 5' RACE reads, TCRdb lists one entry per CDR3 protein, DNA absent. The table for this sample gives around 60,000 distinct CDR3 sequences. For this clonotype: Antigen unknown.

The TCR comes from a human donor in good health. Some clones in this sample may be carry-over from other donors' samples. J is TRBJ2-7 and V is TRBV7-9; TCRdb's D gene call, TRBD2, goes unchecked for lack of DNA. Sequences were obtained from naive CXCR3+ CD8+ T cells from blood. The subset is: CD45RO-CCR7+CD27+CD95- naive CD8+ T cells expressing CXCR3 (TNR3+). The CDR3 region is CASSLTSGGPLLAYEQYF.